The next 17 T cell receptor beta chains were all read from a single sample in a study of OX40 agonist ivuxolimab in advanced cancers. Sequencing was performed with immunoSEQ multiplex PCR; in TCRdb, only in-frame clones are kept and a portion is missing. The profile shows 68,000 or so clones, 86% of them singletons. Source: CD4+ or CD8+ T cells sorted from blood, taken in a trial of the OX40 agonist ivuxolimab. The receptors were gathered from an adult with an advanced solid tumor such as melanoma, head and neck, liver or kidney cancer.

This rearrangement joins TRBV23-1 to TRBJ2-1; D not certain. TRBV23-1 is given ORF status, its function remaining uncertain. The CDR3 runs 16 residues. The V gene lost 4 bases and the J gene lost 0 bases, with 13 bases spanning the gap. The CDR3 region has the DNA TGCGCCAGCAGTCCCCAGCCCCGTCACTCCTACAATGAGCAGTTCTTC. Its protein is CASSPQPRHSYNEQFF.

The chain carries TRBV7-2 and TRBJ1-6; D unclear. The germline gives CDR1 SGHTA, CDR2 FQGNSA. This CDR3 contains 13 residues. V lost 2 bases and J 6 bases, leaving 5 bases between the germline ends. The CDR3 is CASSLRVNSPLHF. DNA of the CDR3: TGTGCCAGCAGCTTAAGGGTTAATTCACCCCTCCACTTT.

The CDR3 loop is CASSSFSDQPQHF. As DNA, the CDR3 is TGTGCCAGCAGCTCCTTCTCCGATCAGCCCCAGCATTTT. The chain uses TRBV7-2 and TRBJ1-5; no clear D gene. The germline V and J ends were trimmed by 4 bases and 5 bases, with 9 bases remaining between them. The CDR3 is 13 residues long. Germline assignment: CDR1 SGHTA and CDR2 FQGNSA.

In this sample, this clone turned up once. CDR3 region: CASSWDRANEQYF. The CDR3 nucleotides read TGTGCCAGCAGCTGGGACAGGGCCAACGAGCAGTACTTC. The rearrangement uses TRBV5-6 and TRBJ2-7, with TRBD1 matching over 9 bases. Germline CDR1 reads SGHDT; CDR2 reads YYEEEE. The CDR3 has 13 amino acids. After removal of 3 bases from V and 5 bases from J, the junction contained 3 bases not matched to a gene.

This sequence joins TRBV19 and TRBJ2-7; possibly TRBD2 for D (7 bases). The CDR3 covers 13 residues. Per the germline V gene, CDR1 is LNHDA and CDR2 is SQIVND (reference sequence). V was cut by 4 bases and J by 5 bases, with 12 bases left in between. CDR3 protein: CASSRRGGDEQYF. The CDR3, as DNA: TGTGCCAGTAGTAGACGCGGGGGCGACGAGCAGTACTTC.

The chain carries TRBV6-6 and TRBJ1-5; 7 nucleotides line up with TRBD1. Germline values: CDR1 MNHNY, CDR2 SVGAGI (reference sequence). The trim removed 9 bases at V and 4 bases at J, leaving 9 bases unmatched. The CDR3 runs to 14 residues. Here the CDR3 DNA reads TGTGCCAGTAGGGGCGGGACAGCTAATCAGCCCCAGCATTTT. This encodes CASRGGTANQPQHF.

In nucleotides, the CDR3 is TGTGCCAGCAAACAGGGCGATCAGCCCCAGCATTTT. Amino acids: CASKQGDQPQHF. The chain has TRBV7-8 and TRBJ1-5; TRBD1 is a possible D gene (6 bases). From germline, CDR1 is SGHVS and CDR2 FQNEAQ. CDR3 size: 12 residues. Trimming left V 7 bases short and J 5 bases short, with 9 bases between.

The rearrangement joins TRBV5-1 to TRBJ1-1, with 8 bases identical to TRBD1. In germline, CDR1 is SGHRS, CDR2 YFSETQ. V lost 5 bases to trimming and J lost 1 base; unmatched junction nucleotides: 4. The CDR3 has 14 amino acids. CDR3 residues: CASRLDRGNTEAFF. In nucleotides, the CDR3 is TGCGCCAGCAGATTAGACAGGGGGAACACTGAAGCTTTCTTT. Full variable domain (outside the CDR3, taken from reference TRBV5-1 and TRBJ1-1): KAGVTQTPRYLIKTRGQQVTLSCSPISGHRSVSWYQQTPGQGLQFLFEYFSETQRNKGNFPGRFSGRQFSNSRSEMNVSTLELGDSALYLCASRLDRGNTEAFFGQGTRLTVV.

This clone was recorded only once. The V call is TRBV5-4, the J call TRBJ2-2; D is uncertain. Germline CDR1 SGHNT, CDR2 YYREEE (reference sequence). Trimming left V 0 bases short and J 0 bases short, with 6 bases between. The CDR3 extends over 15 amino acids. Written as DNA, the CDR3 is TGTGCCAGCAGCTTGGTAGGGCCGAACACCGGGGAGCTGTTTTTT. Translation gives CASSLVGPNTGELFF.

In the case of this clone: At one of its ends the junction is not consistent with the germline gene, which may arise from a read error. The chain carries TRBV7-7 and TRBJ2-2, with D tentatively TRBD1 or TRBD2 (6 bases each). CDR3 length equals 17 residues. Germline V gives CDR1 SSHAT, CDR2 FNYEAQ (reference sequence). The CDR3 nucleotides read TGTGCTAGCAGCCCTCGCGGAGGGGGGCCTAAAACCGGGGAGCTGTTTTTT. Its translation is CASSPRGGGPKTGELFF.

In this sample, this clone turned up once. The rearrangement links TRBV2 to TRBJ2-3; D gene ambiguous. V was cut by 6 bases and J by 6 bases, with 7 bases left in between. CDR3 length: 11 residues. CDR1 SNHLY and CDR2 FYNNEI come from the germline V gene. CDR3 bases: TGTGCCAGCAGCCAACTGGATACGCAGTATTTT. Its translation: CASSQLDTQYF.

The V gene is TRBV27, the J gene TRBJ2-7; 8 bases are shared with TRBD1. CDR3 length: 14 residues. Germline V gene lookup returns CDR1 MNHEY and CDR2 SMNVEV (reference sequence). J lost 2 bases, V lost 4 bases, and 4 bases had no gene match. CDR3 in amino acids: CASSYRGETYEQYF. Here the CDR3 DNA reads TGTGCCAGCAGTTACAGGGGGGAGACCTACGAGCAGTACTTC.

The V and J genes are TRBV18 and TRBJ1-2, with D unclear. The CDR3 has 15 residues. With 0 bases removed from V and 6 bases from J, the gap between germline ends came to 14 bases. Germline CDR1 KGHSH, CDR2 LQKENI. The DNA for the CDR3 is TGTGCCAGCTCACCACCTTTGTGGGTCGGTCATGGCTACACCTTC. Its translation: CASSPPLWVGHGYTF.

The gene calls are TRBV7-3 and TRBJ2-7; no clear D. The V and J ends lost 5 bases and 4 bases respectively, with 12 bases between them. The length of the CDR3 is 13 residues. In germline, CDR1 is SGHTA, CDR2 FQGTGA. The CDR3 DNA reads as TGTGCCAGCAGCCCTAGTAATGGTTACGAGCAGTACTTC. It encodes CASSPSNGYEQYF.

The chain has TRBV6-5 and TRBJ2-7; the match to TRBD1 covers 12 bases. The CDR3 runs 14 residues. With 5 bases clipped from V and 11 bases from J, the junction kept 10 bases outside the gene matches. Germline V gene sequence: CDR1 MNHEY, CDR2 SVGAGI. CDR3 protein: CASSEKGDRGRKYF. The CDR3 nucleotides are TGTGCCAGCAGTGAAAAGGGGGACAGGGGGCGTAAGTACTTC.

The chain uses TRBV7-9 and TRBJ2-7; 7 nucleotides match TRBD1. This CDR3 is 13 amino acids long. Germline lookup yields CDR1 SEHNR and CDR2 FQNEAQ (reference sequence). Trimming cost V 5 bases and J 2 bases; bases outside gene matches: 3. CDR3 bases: TGTGCCAGCAGCCGACAGGGAGCCTACGAGCAGTACTTC. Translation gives CASSRQGAYEQYF.

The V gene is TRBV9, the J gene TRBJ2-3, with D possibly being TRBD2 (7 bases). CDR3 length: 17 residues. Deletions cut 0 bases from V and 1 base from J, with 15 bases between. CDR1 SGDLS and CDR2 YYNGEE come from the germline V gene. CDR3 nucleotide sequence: TGTGCCAGCAGCGTAGCGGGGGGCCACGGGGGCACAGATACGCAGTATTTT. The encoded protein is CASSVAGGHGGTDTQYF. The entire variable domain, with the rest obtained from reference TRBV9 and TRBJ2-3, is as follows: DSGVTQTPKHLITATGQRVTLRCSPRSGDLSVYWYQQSLDQGLQFLIQYYNGEERAKGNILERFSAQQFPDLHSELNLSSLELGDSALYFCASSVAGGHGGTDTQYFGPGTRLTVL.